This record concerns one T cell receptor (beta chain) sequence. The CDR3 runs to 16 residues. After removal of 4 bases from V and 0 bases from J, the junction contained 9 bases not matched to a gene. The germline CDR1 and CDR2 sequences are PRHDT and FYEKMQ (reference sequence). The data stem from a study of OX40 agonist ivuxolimab in advanced cancers. Study in general: Three patients showed partial responses: one hepatocellular carcinoma and two cutaneous melanoma cases.

Libraries were prepared by immunoSEQ multiplex PCR; TCRdb keeps only in-frame clonotypes and omits some of them. This table has about 50,000 clones, 90% to 95% appearing once. Source: CD4+ or CD8+ T cells sorted from blood, taken in a trial of the OX40 agonist ivuxolimab. The source of this sequence is an adult with an advanced solid tumor such as melanoma, head and neck, liver or kidney cancer. J is TRBJ2-7 and V is TRBV13, with 7 bases lining up with TRBD2. The DNA for the CDR3 is TGTGCCAGCAGCTCGGCCGCTAGCGGCAGCTCCTACGAGCAGTACTTC. Protein product: CASSSAASGSSYEQYF.